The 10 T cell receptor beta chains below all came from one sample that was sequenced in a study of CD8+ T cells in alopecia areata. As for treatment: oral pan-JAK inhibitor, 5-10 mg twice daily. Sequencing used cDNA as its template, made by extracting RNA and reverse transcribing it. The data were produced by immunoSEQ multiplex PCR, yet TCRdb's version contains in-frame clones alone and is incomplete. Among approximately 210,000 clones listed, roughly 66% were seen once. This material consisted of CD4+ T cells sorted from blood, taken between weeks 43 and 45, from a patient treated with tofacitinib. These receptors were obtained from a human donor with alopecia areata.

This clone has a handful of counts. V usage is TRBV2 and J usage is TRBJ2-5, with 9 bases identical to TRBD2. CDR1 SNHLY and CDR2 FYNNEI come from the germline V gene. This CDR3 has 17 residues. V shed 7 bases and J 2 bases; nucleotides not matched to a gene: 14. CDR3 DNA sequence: TGTGCCAGCAAACGGATGATCTTCGCGGGGGGGCAAGAGACCCAGTACTTC. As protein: CASKRMIFAGGQETQYF.

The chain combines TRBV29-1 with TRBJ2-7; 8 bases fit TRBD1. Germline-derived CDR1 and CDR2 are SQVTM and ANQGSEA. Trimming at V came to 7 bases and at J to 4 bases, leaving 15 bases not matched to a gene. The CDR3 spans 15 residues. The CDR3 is CSATGPGQALYEQYF. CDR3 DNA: TGCAGCGCAACGGGACCGGGACAGGCGCTATACGAGCAGTACTTC.

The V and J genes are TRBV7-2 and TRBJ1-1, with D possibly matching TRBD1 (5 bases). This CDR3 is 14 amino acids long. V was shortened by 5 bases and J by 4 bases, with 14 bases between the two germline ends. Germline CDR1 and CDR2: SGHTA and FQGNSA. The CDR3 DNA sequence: TGTGCCAGCAGCCTTTCGGGGGGAGGCACTGAAGCTTTCTTT. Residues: CASSLSGGGTEAFF. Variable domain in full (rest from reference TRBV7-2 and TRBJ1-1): GAGVSQSPSNKVTEKGKDVELRCDPISGHTALYWYRQSLGQGLEFLIYFQGNSAPDKSGLPSDRFSAERTGGSVSTLTIQRTQQEDSAVYLCASSLSGGGTEAFFGQGTRLTVV.

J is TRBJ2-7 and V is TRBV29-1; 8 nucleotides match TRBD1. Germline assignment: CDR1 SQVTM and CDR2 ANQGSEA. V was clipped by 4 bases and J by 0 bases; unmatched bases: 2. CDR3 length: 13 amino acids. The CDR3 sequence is CSVAGQASYEQYF. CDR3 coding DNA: TGCAGCGTTGCGGGACAGGCCTCCTACGAGCAGTACTTC.

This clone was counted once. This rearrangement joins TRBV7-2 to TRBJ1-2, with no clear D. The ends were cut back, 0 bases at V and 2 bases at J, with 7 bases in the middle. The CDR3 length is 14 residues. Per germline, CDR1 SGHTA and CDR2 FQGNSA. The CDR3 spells CASSLALGNYGYTF. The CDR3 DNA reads TGTGCCAGCAGCTTAGCCCTCGGGAACTATGGCTACACCTTC.

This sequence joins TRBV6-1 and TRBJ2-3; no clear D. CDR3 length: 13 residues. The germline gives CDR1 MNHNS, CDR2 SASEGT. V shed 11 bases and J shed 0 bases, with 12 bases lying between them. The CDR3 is CAGRSKSTDTQYF. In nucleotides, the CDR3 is TGTGCCGGACGCTCCAAAAGCACAGATACGCAGTATTTT.

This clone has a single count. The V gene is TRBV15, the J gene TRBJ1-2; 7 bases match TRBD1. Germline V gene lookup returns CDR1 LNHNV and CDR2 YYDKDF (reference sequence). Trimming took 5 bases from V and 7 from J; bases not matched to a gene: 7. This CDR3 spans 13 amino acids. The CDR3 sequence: CATSSDRVGGYTF. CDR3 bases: TGTGCCACCAGCTCCGACAGGGTTGGTGGCTACACCTTC.

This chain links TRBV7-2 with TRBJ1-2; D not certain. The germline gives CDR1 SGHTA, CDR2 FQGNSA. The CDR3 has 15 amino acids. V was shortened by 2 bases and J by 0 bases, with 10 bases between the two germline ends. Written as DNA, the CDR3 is TGTGCCAGCAGCTTATTGGCCTTGTCTAACTATGGCTACACCTTC. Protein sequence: CASSLLALSNYGYTF.

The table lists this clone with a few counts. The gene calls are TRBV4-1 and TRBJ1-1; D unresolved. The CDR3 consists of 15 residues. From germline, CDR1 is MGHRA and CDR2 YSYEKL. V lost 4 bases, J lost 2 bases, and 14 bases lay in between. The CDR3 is CASSRPPGLNTEAFF. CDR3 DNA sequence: TGCGCCAGCAGCCGTCCCCCCGGGCTCAACACTGAAGCTTTCTTT.

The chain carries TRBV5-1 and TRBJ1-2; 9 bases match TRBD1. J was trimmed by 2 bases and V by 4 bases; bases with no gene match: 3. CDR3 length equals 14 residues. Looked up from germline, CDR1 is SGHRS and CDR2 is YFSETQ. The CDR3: CASSPGQGNYGYTF. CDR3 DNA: TGCGCCAGCAGCCCGGGACAGGGAAACTATGGCTACACCTTC.